These T cell receptor beta chains were read from a single sample in a study of identical twins. TCRdb used MiXCR to reprocess the 5' RACE reads, holding one entry per CDR3 protein. The sample yields 700,000 or so distinct CDR3 sequences, roughly 8% seen once. This sample also appeared in a second study, on yellow fever vaccine responses in identical twins.

Material for sequencing was PBMCs. These receptors were taken from a woman in her late teens or twenties in good health. Both conserved end residues are part of each CDR3. The order of the fields is clone size, CDR3 length, J gene, V gene, CDR3 protein. Clone size is stated in some rows and not others, as once, few, many or a class when expanded.

>many|16|TRBJ1-1|TRBV14
CASSQDEVGENTEAFF
>-|15|TRBJ2-3|TRBV3-1
CASSLRGLNPDTQYF
>few|14|TRBJ1-1|TRBV28
CASNLSGSGTEAFF
>few|19|TRBJ2-2|TRBV12-3/TRBV12-4
CASSLDVGLGGLNTGELFF
>few|14|TRBJ2-5|TRBV6-5
CASSYGSGKETQYF
>few|15|TRBJ2-6|TRBV20-1
CSARGRVVGANVLTF
>many|15|TRBJ2-4|TRBV2
CASSDSGAGENIQYF
>-|18|TRBJ2-4|TRBV4-2
CASSQEIGQISPKNIQYF
>few|16|TRBJ1-1|TRBV5-1
CASSLGPTQQNTEAFF
>-|17|TRBJ2-7|TRBV6-2/TRBV6-3
CASSYGTAGVASYEQYF
>many|13|TRBJ2-7|TRBV6-5
CASSYAGVHEQYF
>-|14|TRBJ1-1|TRBV6-5
CASSSRTGKTEAFF
>-|14|TRBJ2-2|TRBV7-2
CASSFRQHTGELFF
>many|14|TRBJ2-7|TRBV6-1
CASSLAGNRYEQYF
>few|17|TRBJ1-2|TRBV6-5
CASSYSVGDRNNYGYTF
>-|14|TRBJ2-1|TRBV27
CASSLFPLAGGWFF
>few|15|TRBJ2-1|TRBV5-1
CASSLASSGYNEQFF
>-|12|TRBJ1-1|TRBV10-3
CAIRGWDTEAFF
>many|12|TRBJ2-7|TRBV29-1
CSVAGGTYEQYF
>-|19|TRBJ2-7|TRBV7-2
CASSLAPPPGLARAYEQYF
>many|13|TRBJ2-7|TRBV24-1
CATSDQPGYEQYF
>many|15|TRBJ2-1|TRBV3-1
CASSQDLSAVNEQFF
>-|14|TRBJ1-2|TRBV6-7
CASSRRTGNYGYTF
>-|15|TRBJ1-6|TRBV27
CASSLGTAPASPLHF
>-|16|TRBJ2-1|TRBV7-2
CASSFSGGSPYNEQFF
>-|12|TRBJ1-2|TRBV7-2
CASSSTNYGYTF
>-|18|TRBJ2-5|TRBV3-1
CASSQRALRQGYQETQYF
>many|16|TRBJ2-1|TRBV6-4
CASSDSTSGSYNEQFF
>-|17|TRBJ1-1|TRBV5-1
CASSSYPLRERDTEAFF
>few|17|TRBJ2-1|TRBV7-8
CASSLVPLAGAYNEQFF
>-|15|TRBJ1-5|TRBV12-3/TRBV12-4
CASRGGGGLGQPQHF
>few|14|TRBJ1-1|TRBV29-1
CSVEADGGYTEAFF
>many|18|TRBJ2-3|TRBV27
CASIPSFGGGTSTDTQYF
>-|12|TRBJ2-2|TRBV6-5
CASSYAGLELFF
>many|14|TRBJ2-7|TRBV5-1
CASSLDRVSYEQYF
>many|16|TRBJ2-5|TRBV6-1
CASSPIAGGSQETQYF
>few|21|TRBJ2-2|TRBV6-1
CASSARLAGGPETPNTGELFF
>-|14|TRBJ1-4|TRBV6-1
CATSWDRGKEKLFF
>-|15|TRBJ2-5|TRBV15
CATRSGGGQEETQYF
>few|14|TRBJ2-2|TRBV27
CASSPDYGSGELFF
>few|15|TRBJ1-5|TRBV28
CASRTGAWSNQPQHF
>few|14|TRBJ2-7|TRBV20-1
CSARDPREAYEQYF
>many|12|TRBJ2-7|TRBV12-3/TRBV12-4
CASSSAAVEQYF
>-|13|TRBJ2-7|TRBV7-2
CASSLSPSTEQYF
>-|15|TRBJ1-5|TRBV7-9
CASSPAGGQGKPQHF
>many|15|TRBJ2-3|TRBV20-1
CSARPSGTSRDTQYF
>few|13|TRBJ2-5|TRBV28
CASSLRAVETQYF
>-|17|TRBJ2-3|TRBV7-9
CASSRLTPGPLQDTQYF
>few|14|TRBJ2-2|TRBV5-1
CASSSRAGTGELFF
>many|15|TRBJ2-2|TRBV11-2
CASSLQQGFAGELFF
>many|14|TRBJ2-7|TRBV12-3/TRBV12-4
CASSLGGTSYEQYF
>-|13|TRBJ2-7|TRBV2
CASSTGPNYEQYF
>-|14|TRBJ2-7|TRBV20-1
CSADRGPTFSEQYF
>few|13|TRBJ1-6|TRBV5-1
CASRDREESPLHF
>few|15|TRBJ2-7|TRBV12-3/TRBV12-4
CASSSPRTATYEQYF
>-|18|TRBJ1-6|TRBV11-2
CASSLDPARGKVNSPLHF
>-|15|TRBJ2-5|TRBV7-9
CASSPRTGPKETQYF
>-|13|TRBJ2-1|TRBV12-3/TRBV12-4
CASRQDDYNEQFF
>-|14|TRBJ1-2|TRBV28
CASSIKRGPYGYTF
>many|14|TRBJ2-1|TRBV28
CASTRSTSGAEQFF